The rows below give T cell receptor beta chains drawn from one sample of a study of cytomegalovirus exposure and HLA in healthy donors. The table came from immunoSEQ multiplex PCR; TCRdb's copy has only in-frame clones and leaves some out. The table lists 100,000 to 150,000 clones, approximately 80% of them singletons. Specimen: PBMCs. The origin of the receptors is a middle-aged woman in good health and CMV-seropositive. The CDR3 runs from the conserved cysteine through the conserved F or W. D genes are given only for firm matches. The size field is filled for only some rows; it gives once, few, many or a size class.

TRBD1	NA	TRBJ2-1	TRBV4-2	CASSQDSTGGGSYNEQFF	TGTGCCAGCAGCCAAGACTCGACAGGGGGAGGCTCCTACAATGAGCAGTTCTTC
NA	NA	TRBJ2-5	TRBV15	CATSRGQVETQYF	TGTGCCACCAGCAGAGGCCAGGTGGAGACCCAGTACTTC
TRBD2	NA	TRBJ2-3	TRBV6-5	CAWSAGDTDTQYF	TGTGCCTGGTCCGCGGGGGACACAGATACGCAGTATTTT
TRBD2	NA	TRBJ2-1	TRBV2	CASSEARGGISEQFF	TGTGCCAGCAGTGAAGCGCGGGGGGGCATTTCTGAGCAGTTCTTC
TRBD1	NA	TRBJ2-3	TRBV19	CASSPGQGGTDTQYF	TGTGCCAGTAGTCCCGGACAGGGGGGCACAGATACGCAGTATTTT
NA	NA	TRBJ2-7	TRBV30	CAWSVLRVGAGEQYF	TGTGCCTGGAGTGTACTCCGGGTGGGGGCGGGCGAGCAGTACTTC
NA	NA	TRBJ2-7	TRBV4-1	CASSLRGSASASYEQYF	TGCGCCAGCAGCCTTAGGGGTAGTGCTAGCGCATCCTACGAGCAGTACTTC
NA	few	TRBJ1-2	TRBV6-5	CASSGWSAYSGYTF	TGTGCCAGCAGTGGTTGGTCAGCTTATAGCGGCTACACCTTC
NA	NA	TRBJ2-7	TRBV6-1	CASRRGQHDYEQYF	TGTGCCAGCAGGCGGGGTCAACACGACTACGAGCAGTACTTC
TRBD1	once	TRBJ2-7	TRBV19	CASSIGGTGESEQYF	TGTGCCAGTAGTATAGGGGGGACAGGGGAAAGCGAGCAGTACTTC
NA	NA	TRBJ2-5	TRBV10-2	CASSDIFGGGPGETQYF	TGCGCCAGCAGTGACATTTTTGGGGGGGGGCCAGGAGAGACCCAGTACTTC
TRBD2	NA	TRBJ2-3	TRBV15	CATSRDSGLAGSTDTQYF	TGTGCCACCAGCAGAGATTCAGGGCTAGCGGGTAGCACAGATACGCAGTATTTT
TRBD1	NA	TRBJ1-4	TRBV10-3	CAISLQGATNEKLFF	TGTGCCATCAGTTTACAGGGGGCAACTAATGAAAAACTGTTTTTT
TRBD1	NA	TRBJ2-7	TRBV29-1	CSASGQGNYEQYF	TGCAGCGCCTCAGGACAGGGAAACTACGAGCAGTACTTC
TRBD1	NA	TRBJ1-3	TRBV7-2	CASSKRTGWDSGNTIYF	TGTGCCAGCAGCAAAAGGACAGGATGGGACTCTGGAAACACCATATATTTT
NA	few	TRBJ1-1	TRBV19	CARETGSLAEAFF	TGTGCCAGGGAGACAGGTTCGTTGGCTGAAGCTTTCTTT
NA	NA	TRBJ2-1	TRBV28	CASSSPAGRAYNEQFF	TGTGCCAGCAGTTCGCCGGCGGGCAGAGCCTACAATGAGCAGTTCTTC
NA	NA	TRBJ2-7	TRBV5-1	CASSFTGASYEQYF	TGCGCCAGCAGCTTTACAGGTGCCTCCTACGAGCAGTACTTC
NA	once	TRBJ1-2	TRBV27	CASSLSASNYGYTF	TGTGCCAGCAGTTTATCGGCAAGTAACTATGGCTACACCTTC
NA	once	TRBJ1-2	TRBV6-1	CASSEVWGGSYGYTF	TGTGCCAGCAGTGAAGTGTGGGGCGGCTCGTATGGCTACACCTTC